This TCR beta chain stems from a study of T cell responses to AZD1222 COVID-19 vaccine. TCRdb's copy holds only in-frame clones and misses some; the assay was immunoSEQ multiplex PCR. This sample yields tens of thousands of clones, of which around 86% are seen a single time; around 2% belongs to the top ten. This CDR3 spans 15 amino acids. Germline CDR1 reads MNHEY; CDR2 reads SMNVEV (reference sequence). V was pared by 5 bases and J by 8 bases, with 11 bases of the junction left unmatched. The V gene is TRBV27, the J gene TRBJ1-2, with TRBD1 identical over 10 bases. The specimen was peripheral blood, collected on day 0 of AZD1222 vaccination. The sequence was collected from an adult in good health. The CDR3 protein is CASSPLDRGLWGYTF. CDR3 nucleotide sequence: TGTGCCAGCAGTCCCCTGGACAGGGGGTTATGGGGCTACACCTTC.